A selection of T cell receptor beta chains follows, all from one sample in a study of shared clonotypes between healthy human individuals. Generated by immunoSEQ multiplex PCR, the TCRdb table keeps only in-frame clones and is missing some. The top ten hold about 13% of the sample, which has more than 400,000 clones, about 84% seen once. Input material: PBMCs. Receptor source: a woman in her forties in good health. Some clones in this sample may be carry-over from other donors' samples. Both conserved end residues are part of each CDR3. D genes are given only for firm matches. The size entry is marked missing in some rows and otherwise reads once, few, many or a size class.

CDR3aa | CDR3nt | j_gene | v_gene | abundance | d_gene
CASSPMTGDYGYTF | TGTGCCAGCAGCCCAATGACAGGGGACTATGGCTACACCTTC | TRBJ1-2 | TRBV7-2 | - | TRBD1
CASSPGEGEQFF | TGTGCCAGCAGTCCGGGGGAAGGTGAGCAGTTCTTC | TRBJ2-1 | TRBV28 | - | -
CASSMAGRKNTEAFF | TGTGCCAGTAGTATGGCTGGACGGAAGAACACTGAAGCTTTCTTT | TRBJ1-1 | TRBV19 | - | -
CASSQDQQGTDTQYF | TGCGCCAGCAGCCAAGACCAGCAGGGCACAGATACGCAGTATTTT | TRBJ2-3 | TRBV4-3 | few | -
CASSIAGFNQPQHF | TGTGCCAGCAGTATAGCGGGCTTCAATCAGCCCCAGCATTTT | TRBJ1-5 | TRBV28 | - | -
CASSLRREHNEQFF | TGTGCCAGCAGCTTAAGGCGGGAACACAATGAGCAGTTCTTC | TRBJ2-1 | TRBV7-8 | - | -
CATSRDEDEQYF | TGTGCCACCAGCAGAGATGAGGACGAGCAGTACTTC | TRBJ2-7 | TRBV15 | large | -
CASSVEGGPQPQHF | TGTGCCAGCAGTGTGGAGGGAGGGCCTCAGCCCCAGCATTTT | TRBJ1-5 | TRBV2 | few | -
CASSSYWTDSNQPQHF | TGTGCCAGCAGTTCTTATTGGACAGATAGCAATCAGCCCCAGCATTTT | TRBJ1-5 | TRBV6-6 | - | -
CASSRGSDEQYF | TGTGCCAGCTCACGCGGGAGCGATGAGCAGTACTTC | TRBJ2-7 | TRBV18 | - | TRBD2
CASSYAAGTGNEKLFF | TGTGCCAGCAGTTACGCGGCCGGGACCGGGAATGAAAAACTGTTTTTT | TRBJ1-4 | TRBV6-5 | - | -
CASSLGSTEQFF | TGTGCCAGCAGCTTAGGGTCCACTGAGCAGTTCTTC | TRBJ2-1 | TRBV7-3 | - | -
CASSLGQGGEQFF | TGTGCCAGCAGCTTGGGTCAGGGGGGCGAGCAGTTCTTC | TRBJ2-1 | TRBV5-4 | few | -
CATSRDLQGLAGGYF | TGTGCCACCAGCAGAGATCTTCAGGGGCTAGCGGGAGGGTACTTC | TRBJ2-5 | TRBV15 | - | TRBD2
CAWSGLAGAPSYEQYF | TGTGCCTGGAGTGGGCTAGCGGGAGCCCCCTCCTACGAGCAGTACTTC | TRBJ2-7 | TRBV30 | once | TRBD2
CASSSPGTGVYEQYF | TGTGCCAGCAGTTCCCCCGGGACAGGAGTCTACGAGCAGTACTTC | TRBJ2-7 | TRBV6-6 | - | TRBD1
CASSVGVGGHYNEQFF | TGTGCCAGCAGCGTAGGCGTGGGCGGACACTACAATGAGCAGTTCTTC | TRBJ2-1 | TRBV9 | - | -
CASSYGQSSYNEQFF | TGTGCCAGCAGTTACGGACAGAGCTCCTACAATGAGCAGTTCTTC | TRBJ2-1 | TRBV6-5 | few | -
CASSPDRVGEKLFF | TGCGCCAGCAGCCCCGACAGGGTAGGTGAAAAACTGTTTTTT | TRBJ1-4 | TRBV23-1 | - | TRBD1
CAWSPGGTAFF | TGTGCCTGGAGTCCGGGGGGAACGGCTTTCTTT | TRBJ1-1 | TRBV30 | - | -
CASSLAGWAPNEKLFF | TGCGCCAGCAGCTTGGCGGGGTGGGCGCCTAATGAAAAACTGTTTTTT | TRBJ1-4 | TRBV5-1 | - | -
CASSLTSGRANEQFF | TGTGCCAGCAGCTTAACTAGCGGGAGGGCCAATGAGCAGTTCTTC | TRBJ2-1 | TRBV5-4 | - | TRBD2
CASRSRLAGDYEQYF | TGTGCCAGCAGGTCTAGACTAGCGGGAGACTACGAGCAGTACTTC | TRBJ2-7 | TRBV7-3 | - | TRBD2
CASSLRRGGQYEQYF | TGTGCCAGCAGCTTACGTCGGGGAGGGCAGTACGAGCAGTACTTC | TRBJ2-7 | TRBV7-8 | few | TRBD2
CASKRTGSAYEQYF | TGTGCCAGCAAAAGGACAGGTAGCGCCTACGAGCAGTACTTC | TRBJ2-7 | TRBV6-5 | - | TRBD1
CASSMGRLAGGRRKNEQYF | TGTGCCAGTAGTATGGGGAGACTAGCGGGAGGGAGACGTAAGAACGAGCAGTACTTC | TRBJ2-7 | TRBV19 | - | TRBD2
CASSSGTGKVNTEAFF | TGTGCCAGCAGTTCCGGGACAGGGAAGGTGAACACTGAAGCTTTCTTT | TRBJ1-1 | TRBV28 | - | TRBD1
CASSDRYEQYF | TGTGCCAGCAGTGATAGGTACGAGCAGTACTTC | TRBJ2-7 | TRBV6-5 | once | -
CASKRPGQVRNEQFF | TGTGCCAGCAAGAGACCGGGACAGGTTCGGAATGAGCAGTTCTTC | TRBJ2-1 | TRBV6-1 | - | TRBD1
CSASLGDPQYF | TGCAGTGCGTCCCTAGGGGATCCCCAGTACTTC | TRBJ2-5 | TRBV20-1 | - | -